A selection of T cell receptor beta chains follows, all from one sample in a study of OX40 agonist ivuxolimab in advanced cancers. TCRdb's copy holds only in-frame clones and misses some; the assay was immunoSEQ multiplex PCR. The sample has 55,000 to 80,000 clones, more than 85% seen once. Sequenced material: CD4+ or CD8+ T cells sorted from blood, taken in a trial of the OX40 agonist ivuxolimab. These receptors were taken from an adult with an advanced solid tumor such as melanoma, head and neck, liver or kidney cancer. Each CDR3 is given with its conserved first and last residue. Fields, in order: J gene, V gene, CDR3 protein.

TRBJ2-1 | TRBV5-1 | CASSTGQGNEQFF
TRBJ1-2 | TRBV2 | CASSEADSYYGYTF
TRBJ2-1 | TRBV19 | CASSTVGLGTTNEQFF
TRBJ1-1 | TRBV5-1 | CASSLDGANTEAFF
TRBJ1-1 | TRBV9 | CASSAPRDRGLSTEAFF
TRBJ2-1 | TRBV4-3 | CASSQVGNEQFF
TRBJ2-1 | TRBV11-3 | CASSPRTSGADDYNEQFF
TRBJ2-3 | TRBV28 | CASSSGTTDTQYF
TRBJ2-2 | TRBV7-3 | CASSPYSTSGRGAGELFF
TRBJ2-1 | TRBV7-9 | CASSLLAGGPEQFF
TRBJ2-1 | TRBV9 | CASSVALRDEQFF
TRBJ1-4 | TRBV2 | CASTRGEEKLFF
TRBJ1-1 | TRBV7-2 | CASSPPGTGREAFF
TRBJ1-1 | TRBV28 | CASSSPPILNTEAFF
TRBJ2-7 | TRBV7-2 | CASSPGTGFYEQYF
TRBJ1-1 | TRBV7-2 | CASRDPVNTEAFF
TRBJ1-2 | TRBV5-4 | CASRRANGDYGYTF
TRBJ1-1 | TRBV19 | CASSYGRGRAEAFF